This TCR beta chain was documented in a study of shared clonotypes between healthy human individuals. Genomic DNA for unsorted samples was obtained from 97 million or so PBMCs. Worth noting for this clone: The junction and the germline gene differ at one end; a read error may be behind it.

CDR3 length equals 14 residues. Germline loops: CDR1 SQVTM, CDR2 ANQGSEA. PCR replicates from unsorted PBMC used about 310 ng DNA, and this amount was about 30,000 T cell genomes. Ten immunoSEQ deep assay plates served to sequence unsorted PBMC DNA. Generated by immunoSEQ multiplex PCR, the TCRdb table keeps only in-frame clones and is missing some. The sample records about 480,000 clones, 75% to 80% being singletons. The sample taken for sequencing was PBMCs. This receptor was taken from a woman between 40 and 55 years old in good health. Some clones in this sample may be carry-over from other donors' samples. The chain carries TRBV29-1 and TRBJ2-5; possible D gene TRBD1, 6 bases. The CDR3 is CSVEEGTIQETKYF. The CDR3 DNA is TGCAGCGTTGAAGAAGGGACAATCCAAGAGACCAAGTACTTC.